The 6 T cell receptor beta chains reported below all come from one sample, sequenced in a study of early T cells in non-severe SARS-CoV-2 infection. MiXCR was run by TCRdb on the 5' RACE reads, yielding one entry per CDR3 protein. The data show tens of thousands of distinct CDR3 sequences, more than 5.5% seen once. Sequencing used whole blood. The receptors come from an adult who was a healthcare worker with PCR-confirmed SARS-CoV-2 infection or an uninfected control (not recorded which).

This clonotype was seen repeatedly, ten times or more. The chain is built from TRBV20-1 and TRBJ2-7; 10 nucleotides match TRBD2. The V gene's germline CDR1 is DFQATT and CDR2 SNEGSKA (reference sequence). CDR3 length: 15 residues. Trimming at V came to 6 bases and at J to 5 bases, leaving 13 bases not matched to a gene. This chain's CDR3 is CSASTLAGEFDEQYF. CDR3 in DNA: TGCAGTGCCAGTACTCTAGCGGGAGAGTTCGACGAGCAGTACTTC.

This clonotype was detected many times. V gene TRBV20-1 combines with J gene TRBJ1-5; D gene uncertain. The V gene lost 2 bases and the J gene lost 3 bases, with 17 bases spanning the gap. CDR3 length: 16 amino acids. CDR1 and CDR2 (germline): DFQATT, SNEGSKA (reference sequence). As DNA, the CDR3 is TGCAGTGCTAGAAATCCGGCGGGGAATACCAATCAGCCCCAGCATTTT. Translation: CSARNPAGNTNQPQHF.

This clonotype was counted many times. The J gene is TRBJ2-5, the V gene TRBV28; 9 bases fit TRBD2. The CDR3 has 15 residues. Germline-derived CDR1 and CDR2 are MDHEN and SYDVKM. V shed 5 bases and J 2 bases; nucleotides not matched to a gene: 6. Here the CDR3 DNA reads TGTGCCAGCAGTCCGACTAGCGGCCTACAAGAGACCCAGTACTTC. Translating gives CASSPTSGLQETQYF.

The chain uses TRBV6-1 and TRBJ2-3; a possible D gene is TRBD1 (5 bases). The V and J ends lost 3 bases and 0 bases respectively, with 7 bases between them. The CDR3 extends over 14 amino acids. CDR1 is MNHNS, CDR2 SASEGT, per germline. CDR3 sequence (DNA): TGTGCCAGCAGTGACCAGGGCAGCACAGATACGCAGTATTTT. Translation: CASSDQGSTDTQYF.

The sample holds many counts of this clonotype. CDR3 sequence: CASSPHGVGTDTQYF. The CDR3 DNA reads as TGTGCCAGCAGCCCCCACGGGGTTGGGACAGATACGCAGTATTTT. V gene TRBV12-3 or TRBV12-4 combines with J gene TRBJ2-3, with D possibly being TRBD2 (5 bases). V was pared by 6 bases and J by 3 bases, with 16 bases between. The CDR3 extends over 15 amino acids.

In this sample, this clonotype turned up many times. V gene TRBV5-4 combines with J gene TRBJ2-3; 7 bases fit TRBD1. CDR3 length: 16 residues. Germline V gene sequence: CDR1 SGHNT, CDR2 YYREEE (reference sequence). V lost 4 bases, J lost 5 bases, and 13 bases stayed unmatched. The CDR3 coding sequence is TGTGCCAGCAGCGAGGGGGCGCGATTGGAGAGAGATACGCAGTATTTT. Translating gives CASSEGARLERDTQYF.